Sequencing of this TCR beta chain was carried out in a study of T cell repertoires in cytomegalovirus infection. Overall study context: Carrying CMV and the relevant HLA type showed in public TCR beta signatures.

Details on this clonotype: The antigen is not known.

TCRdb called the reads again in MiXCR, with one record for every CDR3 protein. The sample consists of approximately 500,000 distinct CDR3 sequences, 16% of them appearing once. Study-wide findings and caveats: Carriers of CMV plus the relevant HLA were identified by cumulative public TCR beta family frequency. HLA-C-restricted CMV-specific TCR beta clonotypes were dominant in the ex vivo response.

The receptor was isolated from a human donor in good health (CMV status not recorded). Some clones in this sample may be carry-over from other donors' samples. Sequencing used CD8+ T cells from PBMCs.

In DNA form, the CDR3 reads TGTGCCAGCAGCTTTGCGGGGGAGACCCAGTACTTC. Amino acids: CASSFAGETQYF. The chain carries TRBV5-6 and TRBJ2-5, with D possibly being TRBD2 (6 bases). The V end was cut by 2 bases, the J end by 5 bases, with 7 bases between. The V gene's germline CDR1 is SGHDT and CDR2 YYEEEE. The CDR3 contains 12 residues.